Sequencing of this T cell receptor beta chain was carried out in a study of blood T cell repertoires in COVID-19. Produced via immunoSEQ multiplex PCR; TCRdb's table is partial and in-frame only. The data show about 140,000 clones, roughly four fifths seen once. CDR3 size: 13 residues. Trimming removed 2 bases at V and 7 bases at J, with 6 bases between. The sequence came from a woman aged 80 or over with acute or convalescent COVID-19. Sequenced input: peripheral blood. V and J are TRBV12-3 or TRBV12-4 and TRBJ1-6; D unresolved. DNA for the CDR3: TGTGCCAGCAGTTTAAACGAGAATTCACCCCTCCACTTT. It is translated as CASSLNENSPLHF.